This is a list of T cell receptor beta chains from one sample in a study of cytomegalovirus exposure and HLA in healthy donors. Assay: immunoSEQ multiplex PCR; the TCRdb copy retains only in-frame clones and omits some. This table has tens of thousands of clones, approximately 74% appearing once. The sequencing sample was made of PBMCs. The receptor set was obtained from a woman aged 45-65 years in good health and CMV-seropositive. Both conserved end residues are part of each CDR3. The D gene is left open where the match is weak. Clone size appears in some rows only: once, few, many, or a class for an expanded clone.

D: -; V: TRBV6-1; size: -; J: TRBJ2-7; DNA: TGTGCCAGCAGCTTAAATTACGAGCAGTACTTC; CDR3: CASSLNYEQYF
D: TRBD2; V: TRBV5-1; size: -; J: TRBJ2-3; DNA: TGCGCCAGCAGCTCCGCGGGACTAAGGGGCCTTAGAGATACGCAGTATTTT; CDR3: CASSSAGLRGLRDTQYF
D: TRBD1; V: TRBV29-1; size: -; J: TRBJ1-1; DNA: TGCAGCGTTGCCCGGACAGGGGTTGACACTGAAGCTTTCTTT; CDR3: CSVARTGVDTEAFF
D: TRBD1; V: TRBV5-4; size: -; J: TRBJ2-5; DNA: TGTGCCAGCAGTGGACAGGGGGCGTCCGAGACCCAGTACTTC; CDR3: CASSGQGASETQYF
D: TRBD2; V: TRBV4-1; size: few; J: TRBJ2-7; DNA: TGCGCCAGCAGGCAACAGCGGGAGGACCACTACGAGCAGTACTTC; CDR3: CASRQQREDHYEQYF
D: -; V: TRBV5-6; size: -; J: TRBJ1-2; DNA: TGTGCCAGCAGCTTGTCCGGGAATGGCTACACCTTC; CDR3: CASSLSGNGYTF
D: TRBD2; V: TRBV9; size: -; J: TRBJ2-3; DNA: TGTGCCAGCAGCGCAACCCTACAGATCGCTAGCGGGTTGTATTTT; CDR3: CASSATLQIASGLYF
D: -; V: TRBV6-5; size: few; J: TRBJ2-7; DNA: TGTGCCAGCAGTTACGGCTCAGGGGCAACCTACGAGCAGTACTTC; CDR3: CASSYGSGATYEQYF
D: -; V: TRBV2; size: few; J: TRBJ2-3; DNA: TGTGCCAGCAGTGAAGCTGGGACTGATACGCAGTATTTT; CDR3: CASSEAGTDTQYF
D: TRBD2; V: TRBV15; size: once; J: TRBJ2-5; DNA: TGTGCCACCAGCAGATTTAGCGGGAGTGGGTCACAAGAGACCCAGTACTTC; CDR3: CATSRFSGSGSQETQYF
D: -; V: TRBV9; size: -; J: TRBJ2-1; DNA: TGTGCCAGCAGCGTACACAGTAACAATGAGCAGTTCTTC; CDR3: CASSVHSNNEQFF
D: -; V: TRBV10-1; size: -; J: TRBJ2-7; DNA: TGCGCCAGCAGTAATAACCTCGAGGAGCAGTACTTC; CDR3: CASSNNLEEQYF
D: -; V: TRBV7-6; size: -; J: TRBJ1-1; DNA: TGTGCCAGCAGCTTAGGAGGGGGTTTGAACACTGAAGCTTTCTTT; CDR3: CASSLGGGLNTEAFF
D: -; V: TRBV6-1; size: few; J: TRBJ2-7; DNA: TGTGCCAGCCAACAGGGAATTTACGAGCAGTACTTC; CDR3: CASQQGIYEQYF
D: -; V: TRBV7-9; size: -; J: TRBJ2-6; DNA: TGTGCCAGCAGCTTTCAGGCAGGACTTCCCTCTGGGGCCAACGTCCTGACTTTC; CDR3: CASSFQAGLPSGANVLTF
D: -; V: TRBV27; size: few; J: TRBJ1-2; DNA: TGTGCCAGCAGTTCCCCCGCGACAGCCTATGGCTACACCTTC; CDR3: CASSSPATAYGYTF
D: TRBD2; V: TRBV14; size: -; J: TRBJ2-2; DNA: TGTGCCAGCAGCTCGGGACTAGCGGGACCCGGGGAGCTGTTTTTT; CDR3: CASSSGLAGPGELFF
D: -; V: TRBV30; size: -; J: TRBJ1-5; DNA: TGTGCCTGGAGTACAGGTGGACGGCAGCCCCAGCATTTT; CDR3: CAWSTGGRQPQHF
D: -; V: TRBV7-9; size: -; J: TRBJ2-7; DNA: TGTGCCAGCAGCTTAGGGTGGGAGCCTACCTACGAGCAGTACTTC; CDR3: CASSLGWEPTYEQYF
D: -; V: TRBV6-5; size: few; J: TRBJ2-2; DNA: TGTGCCAGCAGGGGGAAGGCGGGTAACACCGGGGAGCTGTTTTTT; CDR3: CASRGKAGNTGELFF
D: TRBD2; V: TRBV7-3; size: -; J: TRBJ2-1; DNA: TGTGCCAGCAGCACCGGGACTAGCGGGAGGGACTTTGTGAATGAGCAGTTCTTC; CDR3: CASSTGTSGRDFVNEQFF
D: TRBD1; V: TRBV5-1; size: -; J: TRBJ2-7; DNA: TGCGCCAGCAGCAGCTCCGGGACAGGGGAGGAGCAGTACTTC; CDR3: CASSSSGTGEEQYF
D: -; V: TRBV6-1; size: -; J: TRBJ1-5; DNA: TGTGCCAGCCACCCCGGGGTTTCGTCTCAGCCCCAGCATTTT; CDR3: CASHPGVSSQPQHF
D: TRBD2; V: TRBV7-8; size: -; J: TRBJ2-1; DNA: TGTGCCAGCAGCTTTGGGACTACTAATGAGCAGTTCTTC; CDR3: CASSFGTTNEQFF
D: -; V: TRBV28; size: -; J: TRBJ2-7; DNA: TGTGCCAGCAGTTCAGCGGCAACGAACCTCTACGAGCAGTACTTC; CDR3: CASSSAATNLYEQYF